These 24 T cell receptor beta chains came from one sample sequenced in a study of cytomegalovirus exposure and HLA in healthy donors. PCR employed 60 Vbeta and 13 Jbeta primers. Method: immunoSEQ multiplex PCR; TCRdb's copy keeps in-frame clones and lacks some. In the table there are around 150,000 clones, 65% to 85% of which are singletons. Sequences were obtained from PBMCs. Receptors originate from a woman aged 45 to 65 in good health and CMV-seropositive.

The gene calls are TRBV5-1 and TRBJ2-5, with 8 bases fitting TRBD2. Looked up from germline, CDR1 is SGHRS and CDR2 is YFSETQ. Trimming cost V 4 bases and J 3 bases; bases outside gene matches: 8. The CDR3 length is 15 residues. The DNA of the CDR3 is TGCGCCAGCAGCCCGGCGGGGGGCCCTGAAGAGACCCAGTACTTC. Protein sequence: CASSPAGGPEETQYF.

The chain recombines TRBV5-6 with TRBJ1-2; D is ambiguous. The CDR3 contains 13 residues. V gave up 0 bases and J gave up 2 bases, with 5 bases separating them. Germline V lookup: CDR1 SGHDT, CDR2 YYEEEE. The CDR3 nucleotides read TGTGCCAGCAGCTTGGGCAGAAACTATGGCTACACCTTC. This translates into CASSLGRNYGYTF.

The chain carries TRBV6-1 and TRBJ2-5; D is unresolved. This CDR3 comprises 14 residues. Per the germline V gene, CDR1 is MNHNS and CDR2 is SASEGT. Trimming pared 6 bases from V and 0 bases from J, leaving 11 bases between. DNA for the CDR3: TGTGCCAGCAGCCTGTTCCTGTACCAAGAGACCCAGTACTTC. It encodes CASSLFLYQETQYF.

The genes are TRBV30 and TRBJ1-6; 7 nucleotides match TRBD1. CDR3 length equals 14 residues. CDR1 is GTSNPN and CDR2 is SVGIG in the germline V gene (reference sequence). Trimming at V came to 0 bases and at J to 9 bases, leaving 5 bases not matched to a gene. CDR3: CAWSVRQGSSPLHF. The CDR3 nucleotides are TGTGCCTGGAGTGTACGACAGGGTAGTTCACCCCTCCACTTT.

The V and J genes are TRBV2 and TRBJ1-2; tentative D call: TRBD1 (5 bases). This CDR3 has 13 residues. V dropped 5 bases and J dropped 0 bases, with 7 bases sitting between them. The germline V gene encodes CDR1 SNHLY and CDR2 FYNNEI. Here the CDR3 DNA reads TGTGCCAGCAGTACGACAGCTAACTATGGCTACACCTTC. Residues: CASSTTANYGYTF.

The chain joins TRBV7-6 to TRBJ2-7, with 9 nucleotides matching TRBD1. Germline lookup yields CDR1 SGHVS and CDR2 FNYEAQ. The CDR3 has 16 residues. The V and J ends lost 0 bases and 2 bases, in that order; junction bases with no gene match: 5. CDR3 nucleotides: TGTGCCAGCAGCTTAGCCGCCGGGACAGGGACCTACGAGCAGTACTTC. Amino acid sequence: CASSLAAGTGTYEQYF.

The table lists this clone with a count of one. The gene calls are TRBV27 and TRBJ2-3, with D possibly matching TRBD2 (7 bases). This CDR3 is 15 amino acids long. Germline V gene data show CDR1 as MNHEY and CDR2 as SMNVEV (reference sequence). The V and J ends lost 7 bases and 2 bases respectively, with 16 bases between them. Here the CDR3 reads CASNRGGPHTDTQYF. The DNA of the CDR3 is TGTGCCAGCAATCGCGGGGGCCCCCACACAGATACGCAGTATTTT.

This clone was seen more than once but under ten times. The rearrangement joins TRBV6-5 to TRBJ1-2; TRBD1 might be the D (6 bases). Looked up from germline, CDR1 is MNHEY and CDR2 is SVGAGI. V lost 2 bases and J lost 4, with 14 bases in between. This CDR3 has 15 residues. The CDR3, as DNA: TGTGCCAGCAGTTACGACTACGGGACAATCTATGGCTACACCTTC. Translation gives CASSYDYGTIYGYTF.

This clone showed up just a few times. The chain recombines TRBV6-6 with TRBJ1-5; 11 bases are shared with TRBD1. This CDR3 contains 16 residues. The germline gives CDR1 MNHNY, CDR2 SVGAGI (reference sequence). V lost 2 bases, J lost 6 bases, and 6 bases stayed unmatched. CDR3 coding DNA: TGTGCCAGCAGTTACGTTCGGGGACAGGGGGGTCAGCCCCAGCATTTT. Translated, it gives CASSYVRGQGGQPQHF.

This clone was detected only a few times. The chain has TRBV29-1 and TRBJ1-2; no definite D call. V was shortened by 3 bases and J by 8 bases, with 16 bases between the two germline ends. The CDR3 consists of 13 residues. Germline CDR1 is SQVTM and CDR2 is ANQGSEA. CDR3 sequence reads: CSVDSQEEGGYTF. CDR3 DNA sequence: TGCAGCGTTGACTCTCAGGAGGAAGGGGGCTACACCTTC. Using reference TRBV29-1 and TRBJ1-2 for the parts outside the CDR3, the full variable domain is SAVISQKPSRDICQRGTSLTIQCQVDSQVTMMFWYRQQPGQSLTLIATANQGSEATYESGFVIDKFPISRPNLTFSTLTVSNMSPEDSSIYLCSVDSQEEGGYTFGSGTRLTVV.

The rearrangement links TRBV7-9 to TRBJ2-7; TRBD1 is a possible D gene (5 bases). The V end was cut by 1 base, the J end by 5 bases, with 9 bases between. The CDR3 is 13 residues long. Germline-derived CDR1 and CDR2 are SEHNR and FQNEAQ (reference sequence). CDR3 region: CASSLGQGNEQYF. The CDR3 DNA reads TGTGCCAGCAGCTTAGGGCAGGGTAACGAGCAGTACTTC.

The chain employs TRBV6-1 and TRBJ1-2, with TRBD1 matching over 8 bases. The CDR3 sequence is 12 residues long. The J segment lost 6 bases and the V segment lost 5 bases, leaving 2 bases of the junction unmatched. Germline V gene lookup returns CDR1 MNHNS and CDR2 SASEGT. The CDR3 bases are TGTGCCAGCAGTTGGACAGGGAATGGCTACACCTTC. It translates to CASSWTGNGYTF.

The J gene is TRBJ1-6, the V gene TRBV6-1; D uncertain. CDR1 MNHNS and CDR2 SASEGT come from the germline V gene. This CDR3 has 13 residues. Trimming left V 5 bases short and J 6 bases short, with 8 bases between. The CDR3 spells CASSPGVNSPLHF. For the CDR3, the DNA is TGTGCCAGCAGTCCGGGAGTTAATTCACCCCTCCACTTT.

This chain joins TRBV2 and TRBJ2-7, with D possibly matching TRBD2 (6 bases). Germline values: CDR1 SNHLY, CDR2 FYNNEI. This CDR3 is 12 amino acids long. Deletions cut 4 bases from V and 4 bases from J, with 8 bases between. CDR3 in amino acids: CASSGSGYEQYF. CDR3 in DNA: TGTGCCAGCAGTGGGAGCGGGTACGAGCAGTACTTC.

This sequence joins TRBV5-1 and TRBJ1-1; perhaps TRBD1 as D (5 bases). The V and J ends lost 0 bases and 0 bases respectively, with 9 bases between them. The CDR3 loop spans 15 amino acids. Germline-derived CDR1 and CDR2 are SGHRS and YFSETQ. The CDR3 DNA reads as TGCGCCAGCAGCTTGGCGCAGGGCATGAACACTGAAGCTTTCTTT. It codes for CASSLAQGMNTEAFF.

The chain joins TRBV5-1 to TRBJ2-5, with D possibly matching TRBD2 (6 bases). Per the germline V gene, CDR1 is SGHRS and CDR2 is YFSETQ. The CDR3 covers 15 residues. The V end lost 1 base, the J end lost 4 bases, and 14 bases lay between the germline ends. The chain's CDR3 is CASSLRVLEGETQYF. CDR3 DNA sequence: TGCGCCAGCAGCTTGCGGGTCTTGGAGGGAGAGACCCAGTACTTC.

The CDR3 reads CAYAEIPMNTEAFF. CDR3 nucleotides: TGTGCCTACGCCGAGATTCCCATGAACACTGAAGCTTTCTTT. The chain carries TRBV30 and TRBJ1-1; D is ambiguous. Between the trimmed V and J ends, which lost 7 bases and 0 bases, there was a span of 15 bases. CDR3 size: 14 residues. Germline loops: CDR1 GTSNPN, CDR2 SVGIG (reference sequence). Drawing the rest from reference TRBV30 and TRBJ1-1, the complete variable domain is SQTIHQWPATLVQPVGSPLSLECTVEGTSNPNLYWYRQAAGRGLQLLFYSVGIGQISSEVPQNLSASRPQDRQFILSSKKLLLSDSGFYLCAYAEIPMNTEAFFGQGTRLTVV.

V is TRBV18 and J is TRBJ2-5; possible D gene TRBD2, 7 bases. This CDR3 has 14 residues. Germline V gives CDR1 KGHSH, CDR2 LQKENI. Trimming shortened V by 5 bases and J by 1 base, and 11 bases separated the two germline ends. The DNA for the CDR3 is TGTGCCAGCTCAACTCGGGGGGCCCAAGAGACCCAGTACTTC. Translation gives CASSTRGAQETQYF.

The rearrangement links TRBV9 to TRBJ1-1; D is unclear. Germline CDR1 reads SGDLS; CDR2 reads YYNGEE. The CDR3 runs to 15 residues. V lost 0 bases and J lost 1, with 10 bases in between. The chain's CDR3 is CASSVAASGNTEAFF. The CDR3 DNA reads TGTGCCAGCAGCGTAGCGGCCAGCGGGAACACTGAAGCTTTCTTT.

The chain carries TRBV7-3 and TRBJ2-1; the match to TRBD2 covers 12 bases. There are 15 residues in the CDR3. Losses at the gene ends were 5 bases for V and 5 bases for J; bases not matched to a gene: 4. CDR1 SGHTA and CDR2 FQGTGA come from the germline V gene. Here the CDR3 reads CASSSLAGGHNEQFF. CDR3 in DNA: TGTGCCAGCAGCAGCCTAGCGGGGGGGCACAATGAGCAGTTCTTC.

Remarks on this clone: One end of the junction varies from germline; a read error may be responsible. The J gene is TRBJ2-1, the V gene TRBV9, with 9 nucleotides matching TRBD2. The CDR3 sequence is 16 residues long. CDR1 is SGDLS and CDR2 is YYNGEE in the germline V gene. DNA for the CDR3: TGTGCCAGCACCCCCTCAGGGCGGGGGGGCTACTATGAGCAGTTCTTC. Encoded protein: CASTPSGRGGYYEQFF.

This chain connects TRBV5-6 to TRBJ2-5, with 8 positions matching TRBD2. Per germline, CDR1 SGHDT and CDR2 YYEEEE. V was clipped by 0 bases and J by 2 bases; unmatched bases: 9. The CDR3 loop spans 17 amino acids. CDR3 sequence (DNA): TGTGCCAGCAGCTTGGGGCTAGCGGGTTCCTTTCAAGAGACCCAGTACTTC. Protein: CASSLGLAGSFQETQYF.

J is TRBJ2-5 and V is TRBV7-2; possible D gene TRBD1, 6 bases. The CDR3 totals 15 residues. V was cut by 5 bases and J by 0 bases, with 13 bases left in between. The V gene's germline CDR1 is SGHTA and CDR2 FQGNSA. CDR3 in amino acids: CASSPGELYQETQYF. The CDR3 bases are TGTGCCAGCAGCCCAGGGGAGCTTTACCAAGAGACCCAGTACTTC.

The CDR3 loop is CASSLGSGGASDTQYF. CDR3 DNA sequence: TGCGCCAGCAGCTTGGGTAGCGGGGGGGCGTCAGATACGCAGTATTTT. The rearrangement uses TRBV5-1 and TRBJ2-3; TRBD2 aligns across 11 bases. Germline V gene lookup returns CDR1 SGHRS and CDR2 YFSETQ. J was trimmed by 4 bases and V by 0 bases; bases with no gene match: 4. CDR3 size: 16 residues.